This passage covers 19 T cell receptor beta chains from one sample sequenced in a study of shared clonotypes between healthy human individuals (dated by TCRdb to 2018 to 2021). CD8 naive samples were CD45RO-negative cells positively selected for CCR7, giving a CD45RA+CCR7+ population that excluded TemRA cells. The library was made by the immunoSEQ multiplex PCR assay. Not all clones reach the TCRdb copy of this immuneACCESS table, which keeps in-frame sequences only. Checked studies attribute under half of the gap to unresolved V genes and leave the rest unexplained. The sample table lists roughly 1,800,000 clones, around 96% of them with a count of one. The ten largest clones take up roughly 1% of the sample. Sequenced: naive CD8+ T cells sorted from blood. The cell subset or site label here, explained by the study, means: CD45RA+CCR7+. These receptors were collected from a man aged 18 to 29 in good health.

The V and J genes are TRBV10-1 and TRBJ2-7; D might be TRBD1 or TRBD2, each matching 5 bases. V was cut by 8 bases and J by 4 bases, with 12 bases left in between. CDR1 is WNHNN, CDR2 SYGVQD, per germline (reference sequence). The CDR3 runs 12 residues. Written as DNA, the CDR3 is TGCGCCAGCCGGGGCTCGGGATACGAGCAGTACTTC. Its protein product is CASRGSGYEQYF.

The chain couples TRBV27 to TRBJ2-1; 10 bases map to TRBD1. The length of the CDR3 is 15 residues. The germline CDR1 and CDR2 sequences are MNHEY and SMNVEV (reference sequence). The ends lost 6 bases at V and 4 bases at J; junction bases unmatched: 6. CDR3 coding DNA: TGTGCCAGCAGCCCGGGACAGGGGATATACAATGAGCAGTTCTTC. It specifies CASSPGQGIYNEQFF.

This clone was picked up one time. The gene calls are TRBV6-5 and TRBJ2-7, with 7 bases identical to TRBD1. V was pared by 8 bases and J by 1 base, with 5 bases of the junction left unmatched. The CDR3 length is 13 residues. CDR1 and CDR2 (germline): MNHEY, SVGAGI. CDR3 DNA sequence: TGTGCCAGCTTGGACAGGCTTTCCTACGAGCAGTACTTC. It codes for CASLDRLSYEQYF.

V gene TRBV7-9 combines with J gene TRBJ2-7, with TRBD2 as a possible D gene (5 bases). This CDR3 region has 17 residues. Germline lookup yields CDR1 SEHNR and CDR2 FQNEAQ (reference sequence). V dropped 2 bases and J dropped 0 bases, with 17 bases sitting between them. The CDR3 reads CASSLSDGGVSSYEQYF. The CDR3 DNA reads TGTGCCAGCAGCTTATCGGACGGAGGCGTTAGCTCCTACGAGCAGTACTTC. The full variable domain, with the rest looked up from reference TRBV7-9 and TRBJ2-7, is DTGVSQNPRHKITKRGQNVTFRCDPISEHNRLYWYRQTLGQGPEFLTYFQNEAQLEKSRLLSDRFSAERPKGSFSTLEIQRTEQGDSAMYLCASSLSDGGVSSYEQYFGPGTRLTVT.

Points on this clone: Within the sample, other DNA sequences also encode this same CDR3. The CDR3 loop is CASSTRDRAYEQYF. Here the CDR3 DNA reads TGTGCCAGTAGTACTCGGGACAGGGCCTACGAGCAGTACTTC. The chain has TRBV19 and TRBJ2-7, with 9 nucleotides matching TRBD1. Germline V gene sequence: CDR1 LNHDA, CDR2 SQIVND (reference sequence). With V trimmed by 4 bases and J by 2 bases, 3 bases remained unmatched. The CDR3 consists of 14 residues.

V is TRBV4-1 and J is TRBJ2-7, with D possibly being TRBD2 (5 bases). Trimming removed 2 bases from V and 4 bases from J, with 18 bases in between. Germline V gene sequence: CDR1 MGHRA, CDR2 YSYEKL. The CDR3 loop spans 16 amino acids. CDR3: CASSQTDAGMGYEQYF. Here the CDR3 DNA reads TGCGCCAGCAGCCAAACGGACGCGGGTATGGGATACGAGCAGTACTTC.

The chain uses TRBV5-1 and TRBJ2-3; 7 bases line up with TRBD1. Unmatched junction bases numbered 8, after V lost 3 bases and J lost 4 bases. The CDR3 has 15 residues. The germline gives CDR1 SGHRS, CDR2 YFSETQ. The CDR3 reads CASSSMTGLADTQYF. As DNA, the CDR3 is TGCGCCAGCAGCTCAATGACAGGGCTAGCAGATACGCAGTATTTT.

The chain is built from TRBV7-9 and TRBJ2-5; tentatively, D is TRBD2 (5 bases). Germline V gene sequence: CDR1 SEHNR, CDR2 FQNEAQ (reference sequence). This CDR3 is built from 15 residues. V was clipped by 2 bases and J by 2 bases, with 12 bases between them. CDR3 coding DNA: TGTGCCAGCAGCTTATTTCTGAGGGCTCAAGAGACCCAGTACTTC. It is translated as CASSLFLRAQETQYF. The whole variable domain, filled in from reference TRBV7-9 and TRBJ2-5, reads DTGVSQNPRHKITKRGQNVTFRCDPISEHNRLYWYRQTLGQGPEFLTYFQNEAQLEKSRLLSDRFSAERPKGSFSTLEIQRTEQGDSAMYLCASSLFLRAQETQYFGPGTRLLVL.

Details on this clone: This sequence may be a read error, since a much larger clone differs from it by one base. The CDR3 DNA sequence: TGTGCCAGCAGCTTAGGGTCCCACGAGCAGTACTTC. This sequence encodes CASSLGSHEQYF. The chain uses TRBV7-9 and TRBJ2-5; no clear D. Matching the DNA end better, TRBJ2-7 makes the J call doubtful. This CDR3 region has 12 residues. Germline-derived CDR1 and CDR2 are SEHNR and FQNEAQ (reference sequence).

This chain connects TRBV27 to TRBJ2-7; 8 bases align to TRBD1. The CDR3 is made up of 12 amino acids. CDR1 MNHEY and CDR2 SMNVEV come from the germline V gene (reference sequence). J was trimmed by 6 bases and V by 10 bases; bases with no gene match: 8. CDR3 DNA: TGTGCCACTCAGGGGGCCATTGGCGAGCAGTACTTC. Its protein is CATQGAIGEQYF.

CDR3 region: CASAPAGDPNEQYF. DNA of the CDR3: TGCGCCAGCGCCCCGGCGGGAGACCCCAACGAGCAGTACTTC. The V gene is TRBV10-1, the J gene TRBJ2-7; TRBD2 matches 7 bases. The junction had 12 bases not matched to a gene; V was cut back by 8 bases and J by 5 bases. This CDR3 spans 14 amino acids. Germline V lookup: CDR1 WNHNN, CDR2 SYGVQD (reference sequence).

This rearrangement joins TRBV4-1 to TRBJ2-2, with 9 bases that match TRBD2. CDR1 is MGHRA, CDR2 YSYEKL, per germline. Trimming took 4 bases from V and 5 from J; bases not matched to a gene: 8. The CDR3 has 16 amino acids. CDR3 DNA sequence: TGCGCCAGCAGCCCCGGTAGCGGGGGTTGGACCGGGGAGCTGTTTTTT. Translated, it gives CASSPGSGGWTGELFF.

In this sample, this clone turned up once. CDR3 amino acids: CASSFALAYDEQFF. The DNA of the CDR3 is TGCGCCAGCAGCTTTGCCCTAGCATACGATGAGCAGTTCTTC. The chain combines TRBV5-1 with TRBJ2-1; D perhaps matches TRBD2 (5 bases). The V end lost 2 bases, the J end lost 8 bases, and 14 bases lay between the germline ends. In germline, CDR1 is SGHRS, CDR2 YFSETQ. The CDR3 runs to 14 residues.

The V gene is TRBV27, the J gene TRBJ2-5; D unresolved. Trimming cost V 5 bases and J 1 base, with 14 bases left between them. This CDR3 has 15 residues. Germline assignment: CDR1 MNHEY and CDR2 SMNVEV (reference sequence). This CDR3 reads CASSATPRPQETQYF. The CDR3 DNA reads TGTGCCAGCAGTGCAACACCAAGGCCCCAAGAGACCCAGTACTTC.

This clone was detected only once. The chain joins TRBV11-2 to TRBJ2-1, with 10 bases that match TRBD2. V lost 5 bases, J lost 6 bases, and 10 bases stayed unmatched. The CDR3 is 16 residues long. The germline gives CDR1 SGHAT, CDR2 FQNNGV. CDR3 DNA sequence: TGTGCCAGCAGCCTCAGCGGGAGGGCCGCGTCCAATGAGCAGTTCTTC. Translating gives CASSLSGRAASNEQFF.

V gene TRBV30 combines with J gene TRBJ2-2; TRBD1 or TRBD2 may be the D gene (5 bases each). Trimming removed 3 bases at V and 0 bases at J, with 11 bases between. Germline V CDR1 and CDR2: GTSNPN, SVGIG (reference sequence). The CDR3 length is 15 residues. CDR3 DNA sequence: TGTGCCTGGAGCGGGGACGGAGCGAACACCGGGGAGCTGTTTTTT. Translation: CAWSGDGANTGELFF.

This sequence joins TRBV30 and TRBJ2-3; TRBD2 agrees at 8 bases. Trimming removed 2 bases from V and 2 bases from J; junction bases left unmatched: 9. There are 16 residues in the CDR3. From germline, CDR1 is GTSNPN and CDR2 SVGIG (reference sequence). This CDR3 reads CAWSRGSGTATDTQYF. CDR3 bases: TGTGCCTGGAGTAGGGGTAGCGGGACCGCCACAGATACGCAGTATTTT. Full variable domain (outside the CDR3, taken from reference TRBV30 and TRBJ2-3): SQTIHQWPATLVQPVGSPLSLECTVEGTSNPNLYWYRQAAGRGLQLLFYSVGIGQISSEVPQNLSASRPQDRQFILSSKKLLLSDSGFYLCAWSRGSGTATDTQYFGPGTRLTVL.

J is TRBJ2-1 and V is TRBV5-4; 8 nucleotides match TRBD2. Per germline, CDR1 SGHNT and CDR2 YYREEE (reference sequence). The CDR3 is 17 residues long. J gave up 0 bases and V 0 bases, and 5 bases lay outside the gene matches. CDR3 sequence reads: CASSLGPGGSSYNEQFF. For the CDR3, the DNA is TGTGCCAGCAGCTTGGGTCCGGGGGGGAGCTCCTACAATGAGCAGTTCTTC.

The chain employs TRBV7-6 and TRBJ2-1, with 9 nucleotides matching TRBD1. Germline V gene sequence: CDR1 SGHVS, CDR2 FNYEAQ. V trimming: 5 bases; J trimming: 2 bases; junction bases outside the gene matches: 4. The CDR3 totals 15 residues. This CDR3 is CASSETGGAYNEQFF. The CDR3 nucleotides read TGTGCCAGCAGCGAGACAGGGGGAGCCTACAATGAGCAGTTCTTC.